This is a list of T cell receptor beta chains from one sample in a study of shared clonotypes between healthy human individuals. The table came from immunoSEQ multiplex PCR; TCRdb's copy has only in-frame clones and leaves some out. The repertoire holds about 2,200,000 clones, with just over 90% as singletons. The sequencing sample was made of naive CD8+ T cells from PBMCs. The receptors were gathered from a man between 18 and 35 years old in good health. Some clones in this sample may be carry-over from other donors' samples. CDR3s include the opening cysteine and the closing phenylalanine or tryptophan. The D gene is left open where the match is weak. Expanded clones get a size class; other rows say once, few or many, or leave the size out.

clone_size: NA; v_call: TRBV19; d_call: NA; j_call: TRBJ2-2; cdr3_aa: CASSIVPRSDTGELFF; cdr3_nt: TGTGCCAGTAGTATCGTCCCGCGGTCCGACACCGGGGAGCTGTTTTTT
clone_size: NA; v_call: TRBV7-9; d_call: NA; j_call: TRBJ2-1; cdr3_aa: CASSPEVGFHNEQFF; cdr3_nt: TGTGCCAGCAGCCCCGAGGTGGGGTTCCACAATGAGCAGTTCTTC
clone_size: NA; v_call: TRBV29-1; d_call: TRBD1; j_call: TRBJ2-7; cdr3_aa: CSVEEGQGREQYF; cdr3_nt: TGCAGCGTTGAAGAGGGACAGGGTAGGGAGCAGTACTTC
clone_size: NA; v_call: TRBV18; d_call: NA; j_call: TRBJ2-5; cdr3_aa: CASSPSDGPTFQETQYF; cdr3_nt: TGTGCCAGCTCACCATCAGACGGACCGACGTTTCAAGAGACCCAGTACTTC
clone_size: NA; v_call: TRBV27; d_call: NA; j_call: TRBJ2-5; cdr3_aa: CASSHLTRPFRQETQYF; cdr3_nt: TGTGCCAGCAGCCACTTGACTAGGCCGTTCCGACAAGAGACCCAGTACTTC
clone_size: NA; v_call: TRBV28; d_call: NA; j_call: TRBJ2-7; cdr3_aa: CASSEDSSYEQYF; cdr3_nt: TGTGCCAGCAGTGAAGACTCCTCCTACGAGCAGTACTTC
clone_size: once; v_call: TRBV30; d_call: TRBD1; j_call: TRBJ2-5; cdr3_aa: CAWALGTGEETQYF; cdr3_nt: TGTGCCTGGGCCCTCGGGACAGGGGAAGAGACCCAGTACTTC
clone_size: once; v_call: TRBV10-1; d_call: NA; j_call: TRBJ2-1; cdr3_aa: CASSESEGGTYNEQFF; cdr3_nt: TGCGCCAGCAGTGAGTCGGAGGGAGGCACCTACAATGAGCAGTTCTTC
clone_size: NA; v_call: TRBV7-2; d_call: TRBD1; j_call: TRBJ2-7; cdr3_aa: CASSFPGQGQDEQYF; cdr3_nt: TGTGCCAGCAGCTTCCCAGGACAGGGGCAAGACGAGCAGTACTTC
clone_size: NA; v_call: TRBV13; d_call: NA; j_call: TRBJ1-2; cdr3_aa: CASSLGEPHGYTF; cdr3_nt: TGTGCCAGCAGCTTAGGCGAACCTCATGGCTACACCTTC
clone_size: NA; v_call: TRBV28; d_call: NA; j_call: TRBJ2-3; cdr3_aa: CASSFRAGYSTDTQYF; cdr3_nt: TGTGCCAGCAGTTTTAGGGCGGGCTATAGCACAGATACGCAGTATTTT
clone_size: NA; v_call: TRBV6-5; d_call: NA; j_call: TRBJ1-2; cdr3_aa: CASSYSFGSSKGYTF; cdr3_nt: TGTGCCAGCAGTTACTCCTTTGGCTCCTCTAAGGGCTACACCTTC
clone_size: NA; v_call: TRBV4-2; d_call: TRBD1; j_call: TRBJ1-1; cdr3_aa: CASSQGTGLETEAFF; cdr3_nt: TGTGCCAGCAGCCAAGGGACAGGTCTAGAAACTGAAGCTTTCTTT
clone_size: NA; v_call: TRBV19; d_call: NA; j_call: TRBJ2-3; cdr3_aa: CASSLFDTQYF; cdr3_nt: TGTGCCAGTAGTCTATTTGATACGCAGTATTTT
clone_size: NA; v_call: TRBV28; d_call: NA; j_call: TRBJ2-5; cdr3_aa: CATRGEGETQYF; cdr3_nt: TGTGCCACCAGGGGGGAGGGAGAGACCCAGTACTTC
clone_size: NA; v_call: TRBV10-3; d_call: NA; j_call: TRBJ1-2; cdr3_aa: CAISEGPRGDPNYGYTF; cdr3_nt: TGTGCCATCAGTGAGGGCCCCCGCGGAGACCCTAACTATGGCTACACCTTC
clone_size: NA; v_call: TRBV4-1; d_call: NA; j_call: TRBJ2-1; cdr3_aa: CASSQDPPTRYYNEQFF; cdr3_nt: TGCGCCAGCAGCCAAGACCCCCCTACACGGTATTACAATGAGCAGTTCTTC
clone_size: NA; v_call: TRBV28; d_call: NA; j_call: TRBJ2-1; cdr3_aa: CASSPYPLGGEQFF; cdr3_nt: TGTGCCAGCAGTCCCTACCCTTTAGGCGGTGAGCAGTTCTTC